These 11 T cell receptor beta chains were sequenced from one sample in a study of Ad26.COV2.S vaccination and SARS-CoV-2 variants. As for treatment: roughly 19 received Ad26.COV2.S at low or high dose, single or two shots; about 5 received placebo; per-sample allocation not given. Sampling occurred on day 63 after the first vaccine or placebo injection. Clones were sequenced by immunoSEQ multiplex PCR, and TCRdb holds only the in-frame ones, with some missing. The top ten clones hold about 1.5% of a sample with hundreds of thousands of clones, 80% to 90% of them seen once. The sample in question was peripheral blood, obtained in a trial of Ad26.COV2.S vaccine versus placebo. The receptors derive from a person between 18 and 59 years old who received the Ad26.COV2.S COVID-19 vaccine or a placebo.

For this clone: The same CDR3 also results from other DNA sequences found in this sample. The chain combines TRBV30 with TRBJ2-5, with D perhaps TRBD2 (5 bases). There are 12 residues in the CDR3. Trimming shortened V by 2 bases and J by 4 bases, and 8 bases separated the two germline ends. Germline CDR1 is GTSNPN and CDR2 is SVGIG (reference sequence). This CDR3 is CAWSPGGETQYF. The CDR3 bases are TGTGCCTGGAGTCCTGGAGGAGAGACCCAGTACTTC.

The V gene is TRBV7-3, the J gene TRBJ2-2, with 11 bases fitting TRBD2. The CDR3 has 16 amino acids. V shed 5 bases and J 3 bases; nucleotides not matched to a gene: 5. Per germline, CDR1 SGHTA and CDR2 FQGTGA. The CDR3 bases are TGTGCCAGCAGCGCAACTAGCGGGGGTTACACCGGGGAGCTGTTTTTT. Translating gives CASSATSGGYTGELFF.

The V call is TRBV12-3 or TRBV12-4, the J call TRBJ2-7, with no clear D. This CDR3 comprises 12 residues. V was shortened by 6 bases and J by 2 bases, with 8 bases between the two germline ends. The CDR3 bases are TGTGCCAGCAGCTATCATGCCTACGAGCAGTACTTC. It encodes CASSYHAYEQYF.

The rearrangement uses TRBV19 and TRBJ2-1; 11 bases are a match to TRBD2. The CDR3 consists of 21 residues. The J segment lost 9 bases and the V segment lost 5 bases, leaving 27 bases of the junction unmatched. The germline gives CDR1 LNHDA, CDR2 SQIVND (reference sequence). The CDR3 nucleotides are TGTGCCAGTAGTTCTCTCGGGTTTAGCGGGAGGGCCGCGCGGGCTACACCTGAGCAGTTCTTC. Translation gives CASSSLGFSGRAARATPEQFF.

The CDR3 region has the DNA TGTGCCAGCAGTGAGTATGGCTCTGGGGCCAACGTCCTGACTTTC. Its translation: CASSEYGSGANVLTF. The chain has TRBV25-1 and TRBJ2-6; D call uncertain. From germline, CDR1 is MGHDK and CDR2 SYGVNS. The germline V and J ends were trimmed by 3 bases and 0 bases, with 6 bases remaining between them. The CDR3 totals 15 residues.

The chain links TRBV29-1 to TRBJ1-3; D is unclear. Deletions cut 2 bases from V and 1 base from J, with 12 bases between. The V gene's germline CDR1 is SQVTM and CDR2 ANQGSEA. The CDR3 is 15 residues long. The CDR3 spells CSVEKLGASGNTIYF. The CDR3 region has the DNA TGCAGCGTTGAAAAGCTAGGAGCTTCTGGAAACACCATATATTTT.

V usage is TRBV19 and J usage is TRBJ2-2; D perhaps matches TRBD2 (6 bases). CDR3 length: 16 residues. V lost 2 bases to trimming and J lost 4 bases, with 14 bases between them. Germline V gives CDR1 LNHDA, CDR2 SQIVND (reference sequence). The DNA of the CDR3 is TGTGCCAGTAGTATAAGGAGGGAGGCGAGCACCGGGGAGCTGTTTTTT. It codes for CASSIRREASTGELFF.

The chain combines TRBV10-2 with TRBJ2-7; no clear D. The CDR3 loop spans 10 amino acids. The germline CDR1 and CDR2 sequences are WSHSY and SAAADI. Deletions cut 2 bases from V and 5 bases from J, with 1 base between. CDR3 sequence: CASSENEQYF. The CDR3 DNA is TGCGCCAGCAGTGAGAACGAGCAGTACTTC.

The chain carries TRBV6-2 or TRBV6-3 and TRBJ1-5; D is uncertain. The CDR3 has 15 residues. The V end lost 2 bases, the J end lost 0 bases, and 8 bases lay between the germline ends. Germline assignment: CDR1 MNHEY and CDR2 SVGEGT. This CDR3 reads CASSYGQNSNQPQHF. The CDR3 DNA follows: TGTGCCAGCAGTTACGGGCAGAATAGCAATCAGCCCCAGCATTTT.

The genes are TRBV5-1 and TRBJ1-2; TRBD1 aligns across 8 bases. CDR3 length equals 13 residues. Germline V gene data show CDR1 as SGHRS and CDR2 as YFSETQ. With 3 bases clipped from V and 3 bases from J, the junction kept 1 base outside the gene matches. This CDR3 is CASSWGQDYGYTF. CDR3 nucleotides: TGCGCCAGCAGCTGGGGACAGGACTATGGCTACACCTTC.

The chain has TRBV30 and TRBJ1-1, with a tentative D call TRBD1 (6 bases). Per the germline V gene, CDR1 is GTSNPN and CDR2 is SVGIG (reference sequence). The CDR3 is made up of 14 amino acids. V shed 1 base and J shed 3 bases, with 12 bases lying between them. The CDR3, as DNA: TGTGCCTGGAGTGGATTGACAGGTTACACTGAAGCTTTCTTT. It codes for CAWSGLTGYTEAFF.